The 27 T cell receptor beta chains in this list originate from one sample, sequenced in a study of control samples from healthy donors and cancer patients. Sequencing was performed with immunoSEQ multiplex PCR; in TCRdb, only in-frame clones are kept and a portion is missing. This repertoire shows about 69,000 clones, around 84% found once; its top ten account for around 2.8%. The sequenced sample consisted of PBMCs. The receptors were sampled from a woman aged 45 to 65 with lung cancer.

The rearrangement joins TRBV10-1 to TRBJ2-1; 9 nucleotides align to TRBD1. Germline CDR1 WNHNN, CDR2 SYGVQD (reference sequence). V lost 8 bases to trimming and J lost 9 bases; unmatched junction nucleotides: 5. CDR3 length: 12 amino acids. The CDR3 region has the DNA TGCGCCAGCGGGACAGGGAAAGGTGAGCAGTTCTTC. Its protein is CASGTGKGEQFF.

Only a few counts were recorded for this clone. The rearrangement links TRBV2 to TRBJ2-7; D gene unclear. Germline assignment: CDR1 SNHLY and CDR2 FYNNEI. V lost 6 bases and J 0 bases, leaving 9 bases between the germline ends. The CDR3 has 13 residues. CDR3 protein: CASRRFGSYEQYF. As DNA, the CDR3 is TGTGCCAGCAGGAGGTTTGGCTCCTACGAGCAGTACTTC.

CDR3 sequence (DNA): TGTGCCAGCTCACCAGTGACGGGAGAGATCTATGGCTACACCTTC. Amino acid sequence: CASSPVTGEIYGYTF. The chain joins TRBV18 to TRBJ1-2; D is unresolved. The CDR3 has 15 residues. V was trimmed by 2 bases and J by 4 bases, leaving 14 bases between them. Germline V gene data show CDR1 as KGHSH and CDR2 as LQKENI.

V gene TRBV5-1 combines with J gene TRBJ2-2; maybe TRBD1 (5 bases). The CDR3 sequence is 14 residues long. V was trimmed by 4 bases and J by 1 base, leaving 8 bases between them. Germline lookup yields CDR1 SGHRS and CDR2 YFSETQ. The CDR3 protein is CASSLGQNTGELFF. The DNA of the CDR3 is TGCGCCAGCAGCCTAGGACAGAACACCGGGGAGCTGTTTTTT.

This clone was recorded only once. The rearrangement uses TRBV29-1 and TRBJ1-1; 9 bases align to TRBD1. Germline lookup yields CDR1 SQVTM and CDR2 ANQGSEA. V trimming: 4 bases; J trimming: 0 bases; junction bases outside the gene matches: 0. The CDR3 extends over 13 amino acids. CDR3 region: CSVGTGVNTEAFF. The CDR3, as DNA: TGCAGCGTTGGGACAGGGGTGAACACTGAAGCTTTCTTT. Filled out from reference TRBV29-1 and TRBJ1-1, the complete variable domain reads SAVISQKPSRDICQRGTSLTIQCQVDSQVTMMFWYRQQPGQSLTLIATANQGSEATYESGFVIDKFPISRPNLTFSTLTVSNMSPEDSSIYLCSVGTGVNTEAFFGQGTRLTVV.

The chain uses TRBV12-3 or TRBV12-4 and TRBJ1-1, with a weak D call TRBD1 (6 bases). This CDR3 is 13 amino acids long. Trimming took off 4 bases at V and 1 base at J, with 7 bases between the two ends. DNA for the CDR3: TGTGCCAGCAGTTCGACAGGGAACACTGAAGCTTTCTTT. Protein product: CASSSTGNTEAFF.

V usage is TRBV4-3 and J usage is TRBJ1-4, with TRBD1 identical over 9 bases. The J segment lost 6 bases and the V segment lost 2 bases, leaving 10 bases of the junction unmatched. The CDR3 covers 17 residues. Germline values: CDR1 LGHNA, CDR2 YSLEER. CDR3 sequence reads: CASSQSGTGSRYEKLFF. CDR3 coding DNA: TGCGCCAGCAGCCAATCCGGGACAGGGTCGCGGTATGAAAAACTGTTTTTT.

The V call is TRBV15, the J call TRBJ1-2; 7 positions agree with TRBD1. CDR1 and CDR2 (germline): LNHNV, YYDKDF (reference sequence). Unmatched junction bases numbered 13, after V lost 0 bases and J lost 0 bases. The CDR3 covers 19 residues. CDR3 in amino acids: CATSRDRLGRQGANYGYTF. The CDR3 DNA follows: TGTGCCACCAGCAGAGATCGATTAGGAAGGCAGGGGGCTAACTATGGCTACACCTTC.

This chain joins TRBV28 and TRBJ2-3, with D possibly being TRBD1 (6 bases). Trimming removed 5 bases at V and 0 bases at J, with 9 bases between. The germline V gene encodes CDR1 MDHEN and CDR2 SYDVKM. The CDR3 consists of 14 residues. The CDR3: CASSTDRSTDTQYF. The CDR3 coding sequence is TGTGCCAGCAGTACCGACAGGAGCACAGATACGCAGTATTTT.

In this sample, this clone turned up once. CDR3 protein: CSARGGYEQYF. CDR3 sequence (DNA): TGCAGTGCTAGAGGCGGCTACGAGCAGTACTTC. The gene calls are TRBV20-1 and TRBJ2-7; D unresolved. CDR1 DFQATT and CDR2 SNEGSKA come from the germline V gene (reference sequence). This CDR3 has 11 residues. V lost 1 base and J 3 bases, leaving 4 bases between the germline ends.

The chain joins TRBV27 to TRBJ1-6; D uncertain. The germline V gene has CDR1 MNHEY and CDR2 SMNVEV (reference sequence). Trimming cost V 5 bases and J 6 bases, with 11 bases left between them. The CDR3 totals 14 residues. CDR3 nucleotide sequence: TGTGCCAGCAGTACCCTGGCCAGTAATTCACCCCTCCACTTT. Translating it yields CASSTLASNSPLHF.

The J gene is TRBJ2-1, the V gene TRBV10-1; 8 bases match TRBD1. The germline gives CDR1 WNHNN, CDR2 SYGVQD (reference sequence). CDR3 length: 14 amino acids. The junction had 6 bases not matched to a gene; V was cut back by 3 bases and J by 8 bases. Written as DNA, the CDR3 is TGCGCCAGCAGTGATTTCGACAGGGGTCATGAGCAGTTCTTC. It yields the protein CASSDFDRGHEQFF.

The V gene is TRBV6-6, the J gene TRBJ1-1; 7 nucleotides align to TRBD1. The CDR3 runs to 12 residues. The ends lost 9 bases at V and 6 bases at J; junction bases unmatched: 7. The germline gives CDR1 MNHNY, CDR2 SVGAGI (reference sequence). The DNA of the CDR3 is TGTGCCAGTGACAGGGATAAGGCTGAAGCTTTCTTT. Encoded protein: CASDRDKAEAFF.

The chain carries TRBV5-3 and TRBJ1-1; 7 nucleotides match TRBD1. TRBV5-3 is identified as an open reading frame with a role that is uncertain. The CDR3 runs 16 residues. Trimming cost V 3 bases and J 1 base; bases outside gene matches: 9. CDR3 sequence: CARSSGQAIPNTEAFF. DNA for the CDR3: TGTGCCAGAAGCTCCGGACAGGCAATACCGAACACTGAAGCTTTCTTT.

CDR3 region: CASSQVGSPSSPLHF. The CDR3 DNA sequence: TGTGCCAGCAGCCAAGTTGGGTCCCCTTCTTCACCCCTCCACTTT. The chain uses TRBV3-1 (or the pseudogene TRBV3-2) and TRBJ1-6; D remains unclear. Germline V gene sequence: CDR1 LGHDT, CDR2 YNNKEL (reference sequence). The CDR3 consists of 15 residues. V was shortened by 1 base and J by 9 bases, with 13 bases between the two germline ends.

The V gene is TRBV7-2, the J gene TRBJ1-5, with D possibly matching TRBD1 (5 bases). The V end was cut by 5 bases, the J end by 2 bases, with 13 bases between. CDR3 length equals 15 residues. From germline, CDR1 is SGHTA and CDR2 FQGNSA. The chain's CDR3 is CASSPGTIRNQPQHF. The CDR3 DNA follows: TGTGCCAGCAGCCCCGGGACGATTCGCAATCAGCCCCAGCATTTT.

J is TRBJ2-1 and V is TRBV5-4; TRBD2 agrees at 7 bases. CDR1 is SGHNT and CDR2 is YYREEE in the germline V gene (reference sequence). Trimming cost V 2 bases and J 4 bases; bases outside gene matches: 12. The CDR3 loop spans 17 amino acids. The CDR3: CASSFSSSGFTYNEQFF. DNA for the CDR3: TGTGCCAGCAGCTTTTCGTCTAGCGGATTTACGTACAATGAGCAGTTCTTC.

The chain links TRBV6-5 to TRBJ1-1; D not resolved. Germline CDR1 reads MNHEY; CDR2 reads SVGAGI. Trimming stripped 8 bases from V and 0 bases from J, with 10 bases between. The CDR3 has 13 residues. CDR3 loop: CASGQWVNTEAFF. The CDR3 DNA reads as TGTGCCAGCGGCCAGTGGGTGAACACTGAAGCTTTCTTT.

This clone was detected only once. CDR3 amino acids: CASSIRPGQGFYNEQFF. The CDR3 DNA is TGTGCCAGTAGTATCCGTCCGGGACAGGGGTTCTACAATGAGCAGTTCTTC. The gene calls are TRBV19 and TRBJ2-1; 10 bases agree with TRBD1. The CDR3 is 17 amino acids. The germline gives CDR1 LNHDA, CDR2 SQIVND (reference sequence). V dropped 3 bases and J dropped 3; count of bases not matched to a gene: 8.

The rearrangement joins TRBV5-1 to TRBJ1-2; D gene uncertain. Per germline, CDR1 SGHRS and CDR2 YFSETQ. V lost 0 bases and J 8 bases, leaving 11 bases between the germline ends. This CDR3 comprises 13 residues. Written as DNA, the CDR3 is TGCGCCAGCAGCTTGGCCGGGATGGGGGGCTACACCTTC. Its protein product is CASSLAGMGGYTF. The variable domain in full, with the rest retrieved from reference TRBV5-1 and TRBJ1-2, is KAGVTQTPRYLIKTRGQQVTLSCSPISGHRSVSWYQQTPGQGLQFLFEYFSETQRNKGNFPGRFSGRQFSNSRSEMNVSTLELGDSALYLCASSLAGMGGYTFGSGTRLTVV.

The V call is TRBV5-6, the J call TRBJ1-2, with TRBD1 matching over 7 bases. V lost 4 bases, J lost 8 bases, and 17 bases stayed unmatched. Germline V gene data show CDR1 as SGHDT and CDR2 as YYEEEE. The CDR3 is 16 amino acids. The CDR3 region has the DNA TGTGCCAGCAGCCTCGTCGACTCGACAGGGCTGGGGGGCTACACCTTC. Amino acids: CASSLVDSTGLGGYTF.

The table lists this clone with a count of one. This rearrangement joins TRBV10-3 to TRBJ1-2; D gene ambiguous. Germline V gene lookup returns CDR1 ENHRY and CDR2 SYGVKD. CDR3 length equals 14 residues. The V gene lost 0 bases and the J gene lost 8 bases, with 13 bases spanning the gap. The DNA for the CDR3 is TGTGCCATCAGTGAGTCGTGGGCTACGGGGGGCTACACCTTC. It encodes CAISESWATGGYTF.

V gene TRBV28 combines with J gene TRBJ1-3; 7 nucleotides agree with TRBD1. This CDR3 has 17 residues. The junction had 11 bases not matched to a gene; V was cut back by 6 bases and J by 0 bases. Per the germline V gene, CDR1 is MDHEN and CDR2 is SYDVKM. The CDR3 region has the DNA TGTGCCAGCAGGAACACACAGGGGCCATTCTCTGGAAACACCATATATTTT. As protein: CASRNTQGPFSGNTIYF.

V usage is TRBV7-2 and J usage is TRBJ1-6; D unclear. The CDR3 totals 13 residues. Looked up from germline, CDR1 is SGHTA and CDR2 is FQGNSA. V was clipped by 5 bases and J by 10 bases, with 12 bases between them. The CDR3 protein is CASSPSRESPLHF. DNA of the CDR3: TGTGCCAGCAGCCCTTCCAGAGAATCACCCCTCCACTTT.

This rearrangement joins TRBV4-3 to TRBJ2-6; D ambiguous. The germline V and J ends were trimmed by 0 bases and 1 base, with 10 bases remaining between them. CDR3 length equals 17 residues. CDR1 is LGHNA and CDR2 is YSLEER in the germline V gene. This CDR3 reads CASSQDRSSSGANVLTF. CDR3 nucleotide sequence: TGCGCCAGCAGCCAAGACAGGAGCTCTTCTGGGGCCAACGTCCTGACTTTC.

The chain couples TRBV5-1 to TRBJ2-7; D not certain. Deletions cut 5 bases from V and 6 bases from J, with 15 bases between. CDR1 and CDR2 from the germline V gene are SGHRS and YFSETQ. CDR3 size: 13 residues. The CDR3 region has the DNA TGCGCCAGCAGAAGGCCTACGGCCGCCGAGCAGTACTTC. The encoded protein is CASRRPTAAEQYF.

J is TRBJ1-4 and V is TRBV27, with unresolved D. The ends were cut back, 3 bases at V and 5 bases at J, with 7 bases in the middle. CDR3 size: 13 residues. CDR1 is MNHEY, CDR2 SMNVEV, per germline (reference sequence). The CDR3 loop is CASSFLGNEKLFF. The CDR3 region has the DNA TGTGCCAGCAGTTTTTTGGGGAATGAAAAACTGTTTTTT.